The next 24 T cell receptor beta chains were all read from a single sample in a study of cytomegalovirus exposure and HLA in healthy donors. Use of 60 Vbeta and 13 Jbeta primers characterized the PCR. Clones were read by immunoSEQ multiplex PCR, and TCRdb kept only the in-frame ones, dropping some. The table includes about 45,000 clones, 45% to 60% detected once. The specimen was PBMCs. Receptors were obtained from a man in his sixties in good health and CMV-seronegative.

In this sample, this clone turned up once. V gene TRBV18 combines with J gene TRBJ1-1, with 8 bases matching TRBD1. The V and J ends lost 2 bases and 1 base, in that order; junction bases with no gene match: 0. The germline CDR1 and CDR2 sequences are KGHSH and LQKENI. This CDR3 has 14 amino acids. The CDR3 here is CASSPDRGNTEAFF. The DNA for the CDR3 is TGTGCCAGCTCACCAGACAGGGGGAACACTGAAGCTTTCTTT.

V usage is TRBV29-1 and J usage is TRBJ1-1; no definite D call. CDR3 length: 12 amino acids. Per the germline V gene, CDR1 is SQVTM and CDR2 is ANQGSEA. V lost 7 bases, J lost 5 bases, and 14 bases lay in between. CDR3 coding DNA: TGCAGCGCTTCAACAGCTGGAACTGAAGCTTTCTTT. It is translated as CSASTAGTEAFF.

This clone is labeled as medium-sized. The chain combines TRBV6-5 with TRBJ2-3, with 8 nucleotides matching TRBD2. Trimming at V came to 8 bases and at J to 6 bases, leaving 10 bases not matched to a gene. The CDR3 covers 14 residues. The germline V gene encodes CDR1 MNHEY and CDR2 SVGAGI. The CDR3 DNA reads TGTGCCAGCCCCGACCAGCGGGAGTCCGATACGCAGTATTTT. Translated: CASPDQRESDTQYF.

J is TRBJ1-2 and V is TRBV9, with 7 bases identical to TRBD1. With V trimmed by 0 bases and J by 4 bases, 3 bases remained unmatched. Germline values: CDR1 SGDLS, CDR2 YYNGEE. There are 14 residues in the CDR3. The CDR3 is CASSVAGQFYGYTF. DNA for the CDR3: TGTGCCAGCAGCGTAGCGGGACAGTTCTATGGCTACACCTTC.

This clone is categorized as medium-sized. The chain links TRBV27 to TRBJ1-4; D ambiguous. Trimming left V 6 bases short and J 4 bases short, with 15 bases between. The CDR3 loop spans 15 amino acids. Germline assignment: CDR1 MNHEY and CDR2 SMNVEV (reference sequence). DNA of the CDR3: TGTGCCAGCAGCCCAACACTGGACTTTAATGAAAAACTGTTTTTT. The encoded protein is CASSPTLDFNEKLFF.

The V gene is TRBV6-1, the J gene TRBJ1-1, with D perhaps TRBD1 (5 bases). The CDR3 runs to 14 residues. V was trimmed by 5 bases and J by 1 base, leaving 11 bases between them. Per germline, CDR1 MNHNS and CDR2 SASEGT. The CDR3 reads CASSLTERNTEAFF. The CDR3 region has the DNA TGTGCCAGCAGTCTGACAGAAAGGAACACTGAAGCTTTCTTT.

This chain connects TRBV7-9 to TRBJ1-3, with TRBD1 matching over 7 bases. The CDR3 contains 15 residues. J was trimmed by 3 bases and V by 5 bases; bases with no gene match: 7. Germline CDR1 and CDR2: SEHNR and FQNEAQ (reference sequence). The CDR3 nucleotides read TGTGCCAGCAGCCCAGGGACAGTCTATGGAAACACCATATATTTT. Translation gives CASSPGTVYGNTIYF.

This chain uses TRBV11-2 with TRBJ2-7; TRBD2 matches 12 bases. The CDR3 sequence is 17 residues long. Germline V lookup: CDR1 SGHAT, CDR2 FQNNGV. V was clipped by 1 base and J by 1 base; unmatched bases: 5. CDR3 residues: CASSLGLAGVRSYEQYF. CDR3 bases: TGTGCCAGCAGCTTAGGACTAGCGGGAGTACGGTCCTACGAGCAGTACTTC.

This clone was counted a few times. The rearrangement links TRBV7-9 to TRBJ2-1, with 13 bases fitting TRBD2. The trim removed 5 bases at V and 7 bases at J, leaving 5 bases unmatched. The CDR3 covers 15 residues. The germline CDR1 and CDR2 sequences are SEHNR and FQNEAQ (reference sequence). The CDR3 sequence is CASSPRLAGGNEQFF. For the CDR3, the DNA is TGTGCCAGCAGCCCCCGACTAGCGGGAGGTAATGAGCAGTTCTTC.

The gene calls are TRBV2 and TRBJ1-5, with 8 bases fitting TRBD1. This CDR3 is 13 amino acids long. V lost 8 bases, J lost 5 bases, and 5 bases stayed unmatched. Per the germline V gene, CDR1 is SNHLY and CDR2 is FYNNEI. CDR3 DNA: TGTGCCAGCGACGACAGGGGATATCAGCCCCAGCATTTT. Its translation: CASDDRGYQPQHF.

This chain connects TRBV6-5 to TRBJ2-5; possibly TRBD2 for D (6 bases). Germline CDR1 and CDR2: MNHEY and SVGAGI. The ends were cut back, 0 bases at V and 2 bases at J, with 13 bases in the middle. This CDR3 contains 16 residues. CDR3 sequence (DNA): TGTGCCAGCAGTTACTCCCCGGGACTTCTTCAAGAGACCCAGTACTTC. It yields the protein CASSYSPGLLQETQYF.

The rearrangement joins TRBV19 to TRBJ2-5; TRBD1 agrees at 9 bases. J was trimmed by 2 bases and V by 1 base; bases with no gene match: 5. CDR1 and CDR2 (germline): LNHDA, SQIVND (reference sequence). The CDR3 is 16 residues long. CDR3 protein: CASSIVPGTGQETQYF. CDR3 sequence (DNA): TGTGCCAGTAGTATAGTGCCCGGGACAGGGCAAGAGACCCAGTACTTC.

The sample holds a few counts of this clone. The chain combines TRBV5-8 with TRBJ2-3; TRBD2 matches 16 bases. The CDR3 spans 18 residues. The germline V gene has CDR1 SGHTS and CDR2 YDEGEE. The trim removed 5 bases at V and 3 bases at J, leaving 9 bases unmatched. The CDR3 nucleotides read TGTGCCAGCAGGAAGGGACTAGCGGGAGGGCCTCGTACAGATACGCAGTATTTT. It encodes CASRKGLAGGPRTDTQYF.

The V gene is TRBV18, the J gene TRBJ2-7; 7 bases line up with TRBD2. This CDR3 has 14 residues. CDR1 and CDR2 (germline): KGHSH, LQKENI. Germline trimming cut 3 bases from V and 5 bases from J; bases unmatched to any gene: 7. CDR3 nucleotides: TGTGCCAGCTCACCCTCGGCGGGAGTAAACGAGCAGTACTTC. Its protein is CASSPSAGVNEQYF.

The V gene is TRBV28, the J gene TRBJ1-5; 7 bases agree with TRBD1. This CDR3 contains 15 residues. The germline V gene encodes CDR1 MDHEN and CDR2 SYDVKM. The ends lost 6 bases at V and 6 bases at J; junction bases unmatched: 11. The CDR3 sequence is CASRAPGQSRQPQHF. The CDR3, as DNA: TGTGCCAGCAGGGCCCCGGGACAGTCACGTCAGCCCCAGCATTTT.

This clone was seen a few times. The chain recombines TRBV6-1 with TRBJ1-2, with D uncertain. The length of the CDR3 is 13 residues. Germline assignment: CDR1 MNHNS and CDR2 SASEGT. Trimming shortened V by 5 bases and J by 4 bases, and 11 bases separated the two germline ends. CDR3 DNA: TGTGCCAGCAGTAACGCGGCATCCTATGGCTACACCTTC. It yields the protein CASSNAASYGYTF.

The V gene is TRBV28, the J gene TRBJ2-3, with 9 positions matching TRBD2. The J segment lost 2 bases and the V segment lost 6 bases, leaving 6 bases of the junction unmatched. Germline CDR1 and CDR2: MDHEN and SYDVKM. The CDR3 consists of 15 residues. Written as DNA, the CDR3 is TGTGCCAGCAGACTGGCGGGAGGGACCACAGATACGCAGTATTTT. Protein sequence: CASRLAGGTTDTQYF.

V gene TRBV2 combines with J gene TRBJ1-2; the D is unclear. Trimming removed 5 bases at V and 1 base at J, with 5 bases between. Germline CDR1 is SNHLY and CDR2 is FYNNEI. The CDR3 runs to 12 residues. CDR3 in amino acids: CASSYYNYGYTF. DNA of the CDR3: TGTGCCAGCAGTTACTATAACTATGGCTACACCTTC.

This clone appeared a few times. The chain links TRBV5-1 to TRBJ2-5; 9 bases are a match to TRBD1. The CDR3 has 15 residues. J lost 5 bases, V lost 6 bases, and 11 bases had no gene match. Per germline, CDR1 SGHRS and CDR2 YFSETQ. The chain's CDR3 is CASTGYGQGFETQYF. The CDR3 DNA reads TGCGCCAGCACCGGCTATGGACAGGGGTTTGAGACCCAGTACTTC.

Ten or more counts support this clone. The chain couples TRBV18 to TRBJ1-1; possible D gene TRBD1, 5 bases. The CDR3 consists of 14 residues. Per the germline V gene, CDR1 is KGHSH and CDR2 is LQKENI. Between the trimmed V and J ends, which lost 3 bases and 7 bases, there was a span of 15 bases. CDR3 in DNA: TGTGCCAGCTCACCCAGGAGGGAAAGGGGTGAAGCTTTCTTT. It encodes CASSPRRERGEAFF. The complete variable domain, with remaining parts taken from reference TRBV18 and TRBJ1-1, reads NAGVMQNPRHLVRRRGQEARLRCSPMKGHSHVYWYRQLPEEGLKFMVYLQKENIIDESGMPKERFSAEFPKEGPSILRIQQVVRGDSAAYFCASSPRRERGEAFFGQGTRLTVV.

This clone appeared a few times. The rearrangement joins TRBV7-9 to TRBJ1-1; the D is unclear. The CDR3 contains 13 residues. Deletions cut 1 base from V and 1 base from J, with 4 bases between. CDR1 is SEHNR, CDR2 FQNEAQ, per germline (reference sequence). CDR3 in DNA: TGTGCCAGCAGCTTAGTCGGGAACACTGAAGCTTTCTTT. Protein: CASSLVGNTEAFF. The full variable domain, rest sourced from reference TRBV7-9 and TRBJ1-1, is DTGVSQNPRHKITKRGQNVTFRCDPISEHNRLYWYRQTLGQGPEFLTYFQNEAQLEKSRLLSDRFSAERPKGSFSTLEIQRTEQGDSAMYLCASSLVGNTEAFFGQGTRLTVV.

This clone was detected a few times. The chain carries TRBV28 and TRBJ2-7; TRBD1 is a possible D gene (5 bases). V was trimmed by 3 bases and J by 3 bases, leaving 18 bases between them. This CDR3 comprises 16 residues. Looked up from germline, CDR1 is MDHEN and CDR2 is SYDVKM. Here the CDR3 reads CASSLMQGRAFYEQYF. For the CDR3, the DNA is TGTGCCAGCAGTTTGATGCAGGGCAGAGCTTTCTACGAGCAGTACTTC.

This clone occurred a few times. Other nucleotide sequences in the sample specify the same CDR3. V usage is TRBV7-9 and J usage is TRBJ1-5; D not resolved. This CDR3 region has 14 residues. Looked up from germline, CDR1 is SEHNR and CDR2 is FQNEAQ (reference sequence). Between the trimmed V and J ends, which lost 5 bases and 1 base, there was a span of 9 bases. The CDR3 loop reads CASSLGQSNQPQHF. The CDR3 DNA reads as TGTGCCAGCAGCCTTGGGCAAAGCAATCAGCCCCAGCATTTT.

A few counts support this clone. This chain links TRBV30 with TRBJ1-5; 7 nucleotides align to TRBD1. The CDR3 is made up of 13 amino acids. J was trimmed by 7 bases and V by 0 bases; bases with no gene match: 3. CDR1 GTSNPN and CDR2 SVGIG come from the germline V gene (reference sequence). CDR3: CAWSVTGDQPQHF. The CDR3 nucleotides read TGTGCCTGGAGTGTAACAGGGGACCAGCCCCAGCATTTT.